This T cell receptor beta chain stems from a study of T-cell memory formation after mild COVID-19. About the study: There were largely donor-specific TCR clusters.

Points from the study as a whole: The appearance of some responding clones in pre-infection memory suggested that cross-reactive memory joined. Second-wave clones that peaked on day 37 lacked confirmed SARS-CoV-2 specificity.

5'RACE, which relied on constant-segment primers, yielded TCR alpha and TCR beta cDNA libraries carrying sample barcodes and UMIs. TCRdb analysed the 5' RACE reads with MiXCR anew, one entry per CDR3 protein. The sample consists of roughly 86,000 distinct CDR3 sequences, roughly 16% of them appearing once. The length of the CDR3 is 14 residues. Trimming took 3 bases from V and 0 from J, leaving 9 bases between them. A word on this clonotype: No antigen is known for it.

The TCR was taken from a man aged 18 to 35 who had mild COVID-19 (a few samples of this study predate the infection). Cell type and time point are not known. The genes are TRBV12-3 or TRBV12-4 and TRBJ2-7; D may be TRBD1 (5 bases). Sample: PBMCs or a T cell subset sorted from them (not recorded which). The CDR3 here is CASSFRRDSYEQYF. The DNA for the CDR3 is TGTGCCAGCAGTTTCCGCAGGGACTCCTACGAGCAGTACTTC.